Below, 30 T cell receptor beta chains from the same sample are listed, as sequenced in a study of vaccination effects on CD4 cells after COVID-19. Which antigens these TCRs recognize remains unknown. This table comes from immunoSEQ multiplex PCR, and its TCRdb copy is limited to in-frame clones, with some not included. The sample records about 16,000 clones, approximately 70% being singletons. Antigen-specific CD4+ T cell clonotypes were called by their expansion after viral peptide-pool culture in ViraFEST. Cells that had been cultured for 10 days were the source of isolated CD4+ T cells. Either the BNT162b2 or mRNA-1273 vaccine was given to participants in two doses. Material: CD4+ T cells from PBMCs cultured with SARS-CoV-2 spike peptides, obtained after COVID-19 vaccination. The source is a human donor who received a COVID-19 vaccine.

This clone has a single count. CDR3 amino acids: CSVALGVTGGSGNTIYF. The CDR3 coding sequence is TGCAGCGTTGCTCTGGGGGTGACAGGGGGCTCTGGAAACACCATATATTTT. The J gene is TRBJ1-3, the V gene TRBV29-1, with TRBD1 identical over 9 bases. Germline-derived CDR1 and CDR2 are SQVTM and ANQGSEA. The CDR3 sequence is 17 residues long. The junction had 10 bases not matched to a gene; V was cut back by 4 bases and J by 0 bases.

For the CDR3, the DNA is TGTGCCAGCAGCCAACTCCGGGAGCTGTTTTTT. Encoded protein: CASSQLRELFF. The chain employs TRBV3-1 (or the pseudogene TRBV3-2) and TRBJ2-2, with unresolved D. The CDR3 totals 11 residues. The germline V gene has CDR1 LGHDT and CDR2 YNNKEL (reference sequence). V lost 2 bases to trimming and J lost 9 bases, with 4 bases between them.

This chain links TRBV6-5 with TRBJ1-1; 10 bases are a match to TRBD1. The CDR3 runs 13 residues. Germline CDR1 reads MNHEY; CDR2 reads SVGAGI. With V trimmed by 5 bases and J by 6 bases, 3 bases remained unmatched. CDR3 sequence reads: CASSQDRGSEAFF. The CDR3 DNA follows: TGTGCCAGCAGTCAGGACAGGGGGTCTGAAGCTTTCTTT.

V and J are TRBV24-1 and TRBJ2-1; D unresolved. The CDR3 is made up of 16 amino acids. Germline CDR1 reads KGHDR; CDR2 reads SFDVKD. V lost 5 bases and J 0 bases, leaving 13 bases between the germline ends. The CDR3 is CATSVSRTHSYNEQFF. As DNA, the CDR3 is TGTGCCACCAGTGTCAGCAGGACCCACTCCTACAATGAGCAGTTCTTC.

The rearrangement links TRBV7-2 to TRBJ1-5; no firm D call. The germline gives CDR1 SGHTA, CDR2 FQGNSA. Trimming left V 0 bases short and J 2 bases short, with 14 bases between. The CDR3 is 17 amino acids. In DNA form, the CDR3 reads TGTGCCAGCAGCTTAGCGCTGTCAGGTATCGGCAATCAGCCCCAGCATTTT. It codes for CASSLALSGIGNQPQHF.

CDR3 residues: CASSRRTGDTGELFF. In DNA, the CDR3 is TGTGCCAGCTCACGACGGACAGGGGACACCGGGGAGCTGTTTTTT. The V and J genes are TRBV18 and TRBJ2-2; the match to TRBD1 covers 9 bases. In germline, CDR1 is KGHSH, CDR2 LQKENI. Trimming removed 4 bases from V and 3 bases from J; junction bases left unmatched: 3. The CDR3 contains 15 residues. Full variable domain (outside the CDR3, taken from reference TRBV18 and TRBJ2-2): NAGVMQNPRHLVRRRGQEARLRCSPMKGHSHVYWYRQLPEEGLKFMVYLQKENIIDESGMPKERFSAEFPKEGPSILRIQQVVRGDSAAYFCASSRRTGDTGELFFGEGSRLTVL.

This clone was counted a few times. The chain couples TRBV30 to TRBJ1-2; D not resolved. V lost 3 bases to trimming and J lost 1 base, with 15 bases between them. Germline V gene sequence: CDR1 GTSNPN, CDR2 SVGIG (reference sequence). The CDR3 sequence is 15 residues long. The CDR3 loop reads CAWRSLPGVNYGYTF. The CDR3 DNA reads TGTGCCTGGAGATCCCTCCCTGGGGTTAACTATGGCTACACCTTC.

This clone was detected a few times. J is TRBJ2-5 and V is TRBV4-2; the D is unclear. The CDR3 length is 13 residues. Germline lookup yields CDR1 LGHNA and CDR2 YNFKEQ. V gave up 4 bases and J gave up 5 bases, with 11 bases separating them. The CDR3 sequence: CASSPSAGETQYF. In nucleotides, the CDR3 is TGTGCCAGCAGCCCCTCTGCCGGGGAGACCCAGTACTTC.

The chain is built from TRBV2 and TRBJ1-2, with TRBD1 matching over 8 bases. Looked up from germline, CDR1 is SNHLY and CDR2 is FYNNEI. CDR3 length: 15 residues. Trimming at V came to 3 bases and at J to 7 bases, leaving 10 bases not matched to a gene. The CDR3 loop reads CASSDLGRGPGGYTF. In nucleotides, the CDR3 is TGTGCCAGCAGTGATTTAGGCAGGGGGCCAGGTGGCTACACCTTC.

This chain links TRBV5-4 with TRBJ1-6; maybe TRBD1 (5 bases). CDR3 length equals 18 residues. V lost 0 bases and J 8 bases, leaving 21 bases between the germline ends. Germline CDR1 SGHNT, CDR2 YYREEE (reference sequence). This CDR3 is CASSLVVARRGRDSPLHF. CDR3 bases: TGTGCCAGCAGCTTGGTGGTGGCTCGTCGGGGGAGGGATTCACCCCTCCACTTT.

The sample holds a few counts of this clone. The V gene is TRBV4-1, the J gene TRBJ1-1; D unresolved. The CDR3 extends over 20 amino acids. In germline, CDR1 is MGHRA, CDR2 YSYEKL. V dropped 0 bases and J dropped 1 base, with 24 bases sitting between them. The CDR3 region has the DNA TGCGCCAGCAGCCAAGATCTCTTCCGCGCCTCGTCTCCCTCGAACACTGAAGCTTTCTTT. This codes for CASSQDLFRASSPSNTEAFF.

The CDR3 protein is CASSEDARARGYTF. The CDR3 coding sequence is TGTGCCAGCAGTGAAGACGCTCGAGCCCGGGGCTACACCTTC. J is TRBJ1-2 and V is TRBV6-1; D unresolved. CDR1 MNHNS and CDR2 SASEGT come from the germline V gene. V was trimmed by 1 base and J by 8 bases, leaving 14 bases between them. The CDR3 length is 14 residues.

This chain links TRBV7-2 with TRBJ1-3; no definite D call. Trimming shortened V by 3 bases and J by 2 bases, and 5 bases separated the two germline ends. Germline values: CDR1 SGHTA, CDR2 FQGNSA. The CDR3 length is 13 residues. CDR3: CASSLLAGNTIYF. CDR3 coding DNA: TGTGCCAGCAGCTTGTTGGCTGGAAACACCATATATTTT.

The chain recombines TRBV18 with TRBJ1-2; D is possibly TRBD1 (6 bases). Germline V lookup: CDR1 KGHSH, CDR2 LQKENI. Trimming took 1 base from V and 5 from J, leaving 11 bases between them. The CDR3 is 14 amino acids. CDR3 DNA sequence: TGTGCCAGCTCACCACAGGGACAACTTTATGGCTACACCTTC. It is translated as CASSPQGQLYGYTF.

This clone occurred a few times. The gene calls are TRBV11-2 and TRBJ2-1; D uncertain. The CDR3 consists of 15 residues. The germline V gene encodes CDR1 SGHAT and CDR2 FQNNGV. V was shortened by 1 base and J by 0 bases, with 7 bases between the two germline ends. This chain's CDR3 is CASSLAPSSYNEQFF. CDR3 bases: TGTGCCAGCAGCTTAGCGCCAAGCTCCTACAATGAGCAGTTCTTC. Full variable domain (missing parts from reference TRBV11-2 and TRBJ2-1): EAGVAQSPRYKIIEKRQSVAFWCNPISGHATLYWYQQILGQGPKLLIQFQNNGVVDDSQLPKDRFSAERLKGVDSTLKIQPAKLEDSAVYLCASSLAPSSYNEQFFGPGTRLTVL.

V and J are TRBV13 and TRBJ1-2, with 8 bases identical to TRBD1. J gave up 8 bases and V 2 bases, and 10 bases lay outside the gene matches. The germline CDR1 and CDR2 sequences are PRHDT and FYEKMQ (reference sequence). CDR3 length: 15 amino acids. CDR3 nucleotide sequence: TGTGCCAGCAGCTTAAATGGAGGACAGGGTTGGGGCTACACCTTC. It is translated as CASSLNGGQGWGYTF. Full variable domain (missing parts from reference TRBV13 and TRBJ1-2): AAGVIQSPRHLIKEKRETATLKCYPIPRHDTVYWYQQGPGQDPQFLISFYEKMQSDKGSIPDRFSAQQFSDYHSELNMSSLELGDSALYFCASSLNGGQGWGYTFGSGTRLTVV.

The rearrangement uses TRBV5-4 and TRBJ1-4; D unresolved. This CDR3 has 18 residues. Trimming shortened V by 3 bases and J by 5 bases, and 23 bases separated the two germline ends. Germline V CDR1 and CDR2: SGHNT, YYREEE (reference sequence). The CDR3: CASSWGGYFPKKNEKLFF. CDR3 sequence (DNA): TGTGCCAGCAGCTGGGGAGGCTACTTCCCGAAGAAAAATGAAAAACTGTTTTTT.

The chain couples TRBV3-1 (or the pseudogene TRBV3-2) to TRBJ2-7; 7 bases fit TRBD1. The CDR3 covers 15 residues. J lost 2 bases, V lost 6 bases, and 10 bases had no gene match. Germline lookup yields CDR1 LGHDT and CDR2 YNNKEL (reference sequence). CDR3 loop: CASSPTGVQTYEQYF. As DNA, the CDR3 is TGTGCCAGCAGTCCCACAGGGGTACAGACCTACGAGCAGTACTTC.

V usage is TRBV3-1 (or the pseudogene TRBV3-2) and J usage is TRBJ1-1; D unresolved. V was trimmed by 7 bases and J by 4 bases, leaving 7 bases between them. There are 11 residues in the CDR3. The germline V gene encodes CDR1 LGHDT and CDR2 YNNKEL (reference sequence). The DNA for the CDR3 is TGTGCCAGCATATCGGGCACTGAAGCTTTCTTT. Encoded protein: CASISGTEAFF.

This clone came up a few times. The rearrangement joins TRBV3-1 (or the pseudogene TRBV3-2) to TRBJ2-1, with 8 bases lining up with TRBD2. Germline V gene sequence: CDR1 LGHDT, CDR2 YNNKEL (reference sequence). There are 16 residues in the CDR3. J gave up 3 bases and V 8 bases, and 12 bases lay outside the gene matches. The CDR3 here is CASAFFSGAFYNEQFF. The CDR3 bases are TGTGCCAGCGCTTTTTTTAGCGGGGCCTTCTACAATGAGCAGTTCTTC.

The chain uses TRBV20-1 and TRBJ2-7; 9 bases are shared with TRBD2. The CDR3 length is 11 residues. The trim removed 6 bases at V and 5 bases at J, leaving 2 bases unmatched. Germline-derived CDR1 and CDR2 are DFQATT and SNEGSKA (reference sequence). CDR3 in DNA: TGCAGTGCGACTAGCGGACACGAGCAGTACTTC. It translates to CSATSGHEQYF.

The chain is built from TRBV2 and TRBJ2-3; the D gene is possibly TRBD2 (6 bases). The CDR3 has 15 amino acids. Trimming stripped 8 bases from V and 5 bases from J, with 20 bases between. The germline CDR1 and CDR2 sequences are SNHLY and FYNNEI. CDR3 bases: TGTGCCAGCGGGCAGACTAGTCAAGGGAGAGATACGCAGTATTTT. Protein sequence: CASGQTSQGRDTQYF.

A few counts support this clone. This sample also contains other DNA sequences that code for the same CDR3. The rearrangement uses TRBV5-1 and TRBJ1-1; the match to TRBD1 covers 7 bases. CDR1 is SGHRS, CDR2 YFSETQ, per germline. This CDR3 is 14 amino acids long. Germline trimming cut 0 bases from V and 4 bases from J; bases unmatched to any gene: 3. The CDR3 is CASSLAAGGTEAFF. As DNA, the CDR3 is TGCGCCAGCAGCTTGGCCGCAGGGGGCACTGAAGCTTTCTTT. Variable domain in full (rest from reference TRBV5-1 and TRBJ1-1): KAGVTQTPRYLIKTRGQQVTLSCSPISGHRSVSWYQQTPGQGLQFLFEYFSETQRNKGNFPGRFSGRQFSNSRSEMNVSTLELGDSALYLCASSLAAGGTEAFFGQGTRLTVV.

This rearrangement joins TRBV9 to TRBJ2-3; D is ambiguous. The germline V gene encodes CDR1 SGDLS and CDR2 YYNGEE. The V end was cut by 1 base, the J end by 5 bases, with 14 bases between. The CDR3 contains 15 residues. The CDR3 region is CASSVTLGGIDTQYF. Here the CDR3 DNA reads TGTGCCAGCAGCGTAACGTTGGGCGGAATAGATACGCAGTATTTT.

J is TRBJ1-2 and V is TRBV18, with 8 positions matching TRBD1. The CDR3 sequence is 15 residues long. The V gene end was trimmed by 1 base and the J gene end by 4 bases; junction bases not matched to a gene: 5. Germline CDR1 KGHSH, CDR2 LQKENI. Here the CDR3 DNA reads TGTGCCAGCTCACCACTGCCGGGACAGGTCTATGGCTACACCTTC. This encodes CASSPLPGQVYGYTF.

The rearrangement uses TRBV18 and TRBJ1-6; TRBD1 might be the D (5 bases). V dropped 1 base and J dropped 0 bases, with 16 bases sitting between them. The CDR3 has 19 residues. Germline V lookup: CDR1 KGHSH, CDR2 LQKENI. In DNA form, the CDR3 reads TGTGCCAGCTCACCACGGCAGGGCCCAAGTGGCTCCTATAATTCACCCCTCCACTTT. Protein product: CASSPRQGPSGSYNSPLHF.

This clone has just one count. CDR3 in amino acids: CASGAGPSTDTQYF. CDR3 nucleotide sequence: TGTGCCAGCGGGGCAGGGCCTAGCACAGATACGCAGTATTTT. This chain joins TRBV2 and TRBJ2-3; perhaps TRBD1 as D (5 bases). The V end was cut by 8 bases, the J end by 0 bases, with 12 bases between. Germline values: CDR1 SNHLY, CDR2 FYNNEI. The CDR3 contains 14 residues.

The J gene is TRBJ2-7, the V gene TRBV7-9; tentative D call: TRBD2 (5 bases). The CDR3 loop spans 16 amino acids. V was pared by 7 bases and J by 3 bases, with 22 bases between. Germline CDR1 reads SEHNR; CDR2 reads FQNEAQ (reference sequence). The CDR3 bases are TGTGCCAGCATCACCACCAAACTAGGAGGTGGCTACGAGCAGTACTTC. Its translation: CASITTKLGGGYEQYF.

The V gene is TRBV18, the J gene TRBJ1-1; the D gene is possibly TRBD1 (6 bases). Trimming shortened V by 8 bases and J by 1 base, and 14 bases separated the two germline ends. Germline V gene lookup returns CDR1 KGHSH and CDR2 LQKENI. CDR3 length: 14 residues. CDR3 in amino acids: CASSTGGGNTEAFF. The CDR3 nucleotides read TGTGCCAGCAGTACCGGAGGGGGGAACACTGAAGCTTTCTTT. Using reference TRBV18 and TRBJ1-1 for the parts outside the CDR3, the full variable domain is NAGVMQNPRHLVRRRGQEARLRCSPMKGHSHVYWYRQLPEEGLKFMVYLQKENIIDESGMPKERFSAEFPKEGPSILRIQQVVRGDSAAYFCASSTGGGNTEAFFGQGTRLTVV.

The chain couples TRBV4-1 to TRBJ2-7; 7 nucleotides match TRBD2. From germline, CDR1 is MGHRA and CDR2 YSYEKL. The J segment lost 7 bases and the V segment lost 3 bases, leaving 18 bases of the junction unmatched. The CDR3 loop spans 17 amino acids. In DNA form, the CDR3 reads TGCGCCAGCAGCCAGCTCGAGGAATGGGACTATCTCCCTGAGCAGTACTTC. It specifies CASSQLEEWDYLPEQYF.